Shown below are 30 T cell receptor beta chains from a single sample sequenced in a study of a mutant IDH1 vaccine in newly diagnosed glioma. Which antigens these TCRs recognize remains unknown. The time point is: week 35, safety follow-up. With topical imiquimod, each dose of the vaccine consisted of 300 ug of mutant IDH1 20-mer peptide. Measured with immunoSEQ multiplex PCR; TCRdb has only the in-frame clones, and not every one. The sample holds around 45,000 clones, 88% seen once. The starting material was PBMCs, obtained from a glioma patient whose treatment included an IDH1 peptide vaccine. Receptor source: a woman aged 35 to 49 with glioma.

The V gene is TRBV29-1, the J gene TRBJ2-2, with 7 bases that match TRBD1. The CDR3 has 14 amino acids. Trimming removed 4 bases from V and 4 bases from J; junction bases left unmatched: 6. Germline values: CDR1 SQVTM, CDR2 ANQGSEA. In nucleotides, the CDR3 is TGCAGCGTTGTAGTGACAGGGAGCACCGGGGAGCTGTTTTTT. It translates to CSVVVTGSTGELFF.

The CDR3 loop is CASSPAGQRQETQYF. In DNA form, the CDR3 reads TGTGCCAGTAGCCCCGCCGGACAGAGACAAGAGACCCAGTACTTC. The rearrangement links TRBV19 to TRBJ2-5; a possible D gene is TRBD1 (6 bases). V was cut by 6 bases and J by 2 bases, with 16 bases left in between. Per the germline V gene, CDR1 is LNHDA and CDR2 is SQIVND (reference sequence). The CDR3 totals 15 residues.

This sequence joins TRBV7-2 and TRBJ2-2; 9 bases are shared with TRBD2. Germline V gives CDR1 SGHTA, CDR2 FQGNSA. This CDR3 is 16 amino acids long. After removal of 6 bases from V and 1 base from J, the junction contained 6 bases not matched to a gene. The chain's CDR3 is CASRPLAGRNTGELFF. CDR3 in DNA: TGTGCCAGCAGGCCGCTAGCGGGGCGGAACACCGGGGAGCTGTTTTTT.

The gene calls are TRBV30 and TRBJ2-2, with unresolved D. The germline gives CDR1 GTSNPN, CDR2 SVGIG (reference sequence). This CDR3 has 12 residues. V was pared by 0 bases and J by 6 bases, with 5 bases between. Written as DNA, the CDR3 is TGTGCCTGGAGTGTCCTGTCCGGGGAGCTGTTTTTT. It yields the protein CAWSVLSGELFF.

The CDR3 protein is CASGRGIYEQYF. The CDR3 nucleotides read TGTGCCAGCGGCAGGGGGATCTACGAGCAGTACTTC. J is TRBJ2-7 and V is TRBV21-1. TRBV21-1 is marked as a pseudogene. The CDR3 runs 12 residues.

The chain employs TRBV5-1 and TRBJ2-5, with D possibly being TRBD1 (5 bases). The CDR3 covers 12 residues. V shed 1 base and J shed 4 bases, with 5 bases lying between them. The germline CDR1 and CDR2 sequences are SGHRS and YFSETQ. The CDR3 is CASSLQGETQYF. The CDR3 bases are TGCGCCAGCAGCTTGCAGGGAGAGACCCAGTACTTC.

Turning to this clone: This sample also contains other DNA sequences that code for the same CDR3. The chain combines TRBV5-1 with TRBJ1-3; possibly TRBD1 for D (5 bases). Germline values: CDR1 SGHRS, CDR2 YFSETQ. This CDR3 has 16 amino acids. V lost 0 bases and J 1 base, leaving 11 bases between the germline ends. The CDR3 sequence: CASSLEGLISGNTIYF. In DNA form, the CDR3 reads TGCGCCAGCAGCTTGGAGGGACTGATTTCTGGAAACACCATATATTTT.

The chain combines TRBV11-2 with TRBJ1-2, with a weak D call TRBD1 (5 bases). The CDR3 covers 16 residues. Germline V gene data show CDR1 as SGHAT and CDR2 as FQNNGV. V gave up 4 bases and J gave up 6 bases, with 21 bases separating them. DNA of the CDR3: TGTGCCAGCAGCTACTCCGGGAGGGGCCCAAGGGATGGCTACACCTTC. Translation: CASSYSGRGPRDGYTF. Full variable domain (remainder filled in from reference TRBV11-2 and TRBJ1-2): EAGVAQSPRYKIIEKRQSVAFWCNPISGHATLYWYQQILGQGPKLLIQFQNNGVVDDSQLPKDRFSAERLKGVDSTLKIQPAKLEDSAVYLCASSYSGRGPRDGYTFGSGTRLTVV.

The chain carries TRBV7-9 and TRBJ1-1, with D maybe TRBD1 (6 bases). This CDR3 is built from 18 residues. V lost 1 base, J lost 2 bases, and 20 bases lay in between. The germline V gene has CDR1 SEHNR and CDR2 FQNEAQ (reference sequence). The CDR3 DNA follows: TGTGCCAGCAGCTTAGGGGGTCGGGGGCCTTTGAGTAACACTGAAGCTTTCTTT. This codes for CASSLGGRGPLSNTEAFF. The entire variable domain, with the rest obtained from reference TRBV7-9 and TRBJ1-1, is as follows: DTGVSQNPRHKITKRGQNVTFRCDPISEHNRLYWYRQTLGQGPEFLTYFQNEAQLEKSRLLSDRFSAERPKGSFSTLEIQRTEQGDSAMYLCASSLGGRGPLSNTEAFFGQGTRLTVV.

This clone has more than one count but fewer than ten. This chain connects TRBV2 to TRBJ1-1; D might be TRBD1 (5 bases). Germline assignment: CDR1 SNHLY and CDR2 FYNNEI. This CDR3 region has 14 residues. The germline V and J ends were trimmed by 6 bases and 1 base, with 12 bases remaining between them. CDR3 residues: CASSYADRNTEAFF. CDR3 coding DNA: TGTGCCAGCAGCTACGCCGACAGGAACACTGAAGCTTTCTTT.

The V and J genes are TRBV7-9 and TRBJ1-5; the match to TRBD1 covers 11 bases. Germline CDR1 is SEHNR and CDR2 is FQNEAQ (reference sequence). This CDR3 has 17 residues. J lost 2 bases, V lost 3 bases, and 6 bases had no gene match. The DNA of the CDR3 is TGTGCCAGCAGCTTTGGGACAGGGGGTCGAGGCAATCAGCCCCAGCATTTT. Its translation: CASSFGTGGRGNQPQHF.

This clone was detected only once. The chain employs TRBV27 and TRBJ1-5; no firm D call. Trimming shortened V by 2 bases and J by 3 bases, and 20 bases separated the two germline ends. This CDR3 is 18 amino acids long. Germline CDR1 MNHEY, CDR2 SMNVEV (reference sequence). CDR3 coding DNA: TGTGCCAGCAGTTTAGCCCCCCCGGGGAGCAGGACCAATCAGCCCCAGCATTTT. This encodes CASSLAPPGSRTNQPQHF.

V is TRBV18 and J is TRBJ2-1; D is possibly TRBD1 or TRBD2 (5 bases each). The CDR3 spans 13 residues. Trimming stripped 4 bases from V and 8 bases from J, with 12 bases between. CDR1 is KGHSH, CDR2 LQKENI, per germline. The CDR3 DNA reads TGTGCCAGCTCACAAAACAGGCGGGATGAGCAGTTCTTC. Translated: CASSQNRRDEQFF.

The rearrangement links TRBV6-5 to TRBJ1-2, with a tentative D call TRBD1 (6 bases). With 7 bases removed from V and 2 bases from J, the gap between germline ends came to 14 bases. Germline CDR1 reads MNHEY; CDR2 reads SVGAGI. The CDR3 loop spans 14 amino acids. CDR3 DNA sequence: TGTGCCAGCAAGGGGCTCAGGGGCAACTATGGCTACACCTTC. This sequence encodes CASKGLRGNYGYTF.

This clone is a singleton in its sample. CDR3 sequence: CASSLLDSGRVSYEQYF. In DNA form, the CDR3 reads TGTGCCAGCAGTTTATTGGATAGCGGGAGGGTCTCCTACGAGCAGTACTTC. The genes are TRBV28 and TRBJ2-7; the match to TRBD2 covers 11 bases. The CDR3 has 17 residues. In germline, CDR1 is MDHEN, CDR2 SYDVKM. The V and J ends lost 1 base and 0 bases, in that order; junction bases with no gene match: 5. The entire variable domain, with the rest obtained from reference TRBV28 and TRBJ2-7, is as follows: DVKVTQSSRYLVKRTGEKVFLECVQDMDHENMFWYRQDPGLGLRLIYFSYDVKMKEKGDIPEGYSVSREKKERFSLILESASTNQTSMYLCASSLLDSGRVSYEQYFGPGTRLTVT.

This rearrangement joins TRBV30 to TRBJ1-2, with 9 bases lining up with TRBD1. V lost 4 bases and J lost 6; bases outside the gene matches: 3. CDR3 length: 12 residues. Per the germline V gene, CDR1 is GTSNPN and CDR2 is SVGIG (reference sequence). The CDR3, as DNA: TGTGCCTGGACGGACAGGGGCCATGGCTACACCTTC. It specifies CAWTDRGHGYTF.

The CDR3 DNA reads as TGCAGCGTCCCTCAGGGCGGCAATGAGCAGTTCTTC. This sequence encodes CSVPQGGNEQFF. The chain joins TRBV29-1 to TRBJ2-1, with D tentatively TRBD1 (5 bases). CDR1 is SQVTM and CDR2 is ANQGSEA in the germline V gene. The CDR3 is made up of 12 amino acids. Trimming removed 6 bases from V and 6 bases from J, with 12 bases in between.

V usage is TRBV5-6 and J usage is TRBJ1-2, with D unresolved. CDR1 is SGHDT and CDR2 is YYEEEE in the germline V gene. The CDR3 is 13 amino acids. Trimming removed 0 bases at V and 7 bases at J, with 10 bases between. The CDR3 region is CASSLVGSAGYTF. The CDR3 DNA follows: TGTGCCAGCAGCTTGGTTGGGTCCGCTGGCTACACCTTC.

The chain recombines TRBV6-1 with TRBJ2-7; D might be TRBD2 (6 bases). Between the trimmed V and J ends, which lost 10 bases and 3 bases, there was a span of 22 bases. The CDR3 contains 15 residues. Germline CDR1 and CDR2: MNHNS and SASEGT. DNA of the CDR3: TGTGCCACCTTTCGAGAGGGACTTACATTCTACGAGCAGTACTTC. Encoded protein: CATFREGLTFYEQYF.

This clone was seen a single time. The chain links TRBV19 to TRBJ2-1, with 11 bases aligning to TRBD2. With 1 base clipped from V and 5 bases from J, the junction kept 4 bases outside the gene matches. Germline V lookup: CDR1 LNHDA, CDR2 SQIVND (reference sequence). CDR3 length: 16 residues. The CDR3 sequence: CASSIVASGGNNEQFF. The CDR3 DNA follows: TGTGCCAGTAGTATAGTGGCTAGCGGGGGGAACAATGAGCAGTTCTTC.

The chain carries TRBV5-6 and TRBJ2-7; D is unresolved. The CDR3 has 13 residues. The V end was cut by 4 bases, the J end by 3 bases, with 11 bases between. The germline V gene has CDR1 SGHDT and CDR2 YYEEEE. CDR3 nucleotide sequence: TGTGCCAGCAGCCGGCAACGTAGCTACGAGCAGTACTTC. Residues: CASSRQRSYEQYF.

The chain uses TRBV7-2 and TRBJ2-5; D call uncertain. CDR1 is SGHTA and CDR2 is FQGNSA in the germline V gene. This CDR3 has 16 amino acids. V lost 3 bases, J lost 1 base, and 15 bases lay in between. The CDR3 bases are TGTGCCAGCAGCTTTGTGTCACGAGGTCCCCAAGAGACCCAGTACTTC. Its translation: CASSFVSRGPQETQYF.

This chain uses TRBV2 with TRBJ2-3, with 9 bases identical to TRBD2. Germline CDR1 is SNHLY and CDR2 is FYNNEI. The J segment lost 5 bases and the V segment lost 7 bases, leaving 7 bases of the junction unmatched. This CDR3 is built from 14 residues. Here the CDR3 reads CASIGGGAVDTQYF. The CDR3 nucleotides are TGTGCCAGCATCGGCGGGGGGGCCGTAGATACGCAGTATTTT.

J is TRBJ2-1 and V is TRBV4-3, with 14 positions matching TRBD2. Germline V gives CDR1 LGHNA, CDR2 YSLEER. Trimming removed 4 bases from V and 0 bases from J; junction bases left unmatched: 8. CDR3 length: 19 amino acids. DNA for the CDR3: TGCGCCAGCAGCCCCCGGACTAGCGGGGGGCGCGGCTCCTACAATGAGCAGTTCTTC. Its translation is CASSPRTSGGRGSYNEQFF.

CDR3: CAISESSGVDTEAFF. The CDR3 coding sequence is TGTGCCATCAGTGAGTCGTCAGGGGTGGACACTGAAGCTTTCTTT. The V gene is TRBV10-3, the J gene TRBJ1-1, with a possible D match to TRBD1 (6 bases). CDR1 and CDR2 (germline): ENHRY, SYGVKD. The V end lost 0 bases, the J end lost 3 bases, and 11 bases lay between the germline ends. This CDR3 comprises 15 residues.

The chain uses TRBV6-6 and TRBJ1-5, with 7 bases matching TRBD1. The length of the CDR3 is 14 residues. V shed 5 bases and J 5 bases; nucleotides not matched to a gene: 6. Germline lookup yields CDR1 MNHNY and CDR2 SVGAGI (reference sequence). The CDR3 nucleotides are TGTGCCAGCAGTCACGACAGGGATGATCAGCCCCAGCATTTT. Its protein is CASSHDRDDQPQHF.

This chain links TRBV28 with TRBJ2-6; D is unclear. Germline V CDR1 and CDR2: MDHEN, SYDVKM. This CDR3 is 15 amino acids long. V lost 6 bases, J lost 4 bases, and 13 bases lay in between. The CDR3 DNA sequence: TGTGCCAGCAGCCTAGTGACACCCGGGGCCAACGTCCTGACTTTC. This sequence encodes CASSLVTPGANVLTF.

The chain uses TRBV7-9 and TRBJ2-3; no clear D. The CDR3 sequence is 13 residues long. V lost 2 bases to trimming and J lost 1 base, with 4 bases between them. Per the germline V gene, CDR1 is SEHNR and CDR2 is FQNEAQ (reference sequence). The CDR3 DNA reads as TGTGCCAGCAGCTTAACAGGCACAGATACGCAGTATTTT. Protein: CASSLTGTDTQYF.

V is TRBV19 and J is TRBJ2-3; no clear D. This CDR3 comprises 12 residues. CDR1 and CDR2 (germline): LNHDA, SQIVND (reference sequence). The V end was cut by 5 bases, the J end by 7 bases, with 10 bases between. In DNA, the CDR3 is TGTGCCAGTAGTCCTCGACTCTATACGCAGTATTTT. This sequence encodes CASSPRLYTQYF.

This CDR3 reads CASSPESQAMNQPQHF. CDR3 DNA: TGCGCCAGCAGCCCAGAGTCCCAGGCGATGAATCAGCCCCAGCATTTT. The chain has TRBV4-1 and TRBJ1-5; no firm D call. V dropped 4 bases and J dropped 4 bases, with 17 bases sitting between them. Germline V gene lookup returns CDR1 MGHRA and CDR2 YSYEKL. This CDR3 comprises 16 residues.